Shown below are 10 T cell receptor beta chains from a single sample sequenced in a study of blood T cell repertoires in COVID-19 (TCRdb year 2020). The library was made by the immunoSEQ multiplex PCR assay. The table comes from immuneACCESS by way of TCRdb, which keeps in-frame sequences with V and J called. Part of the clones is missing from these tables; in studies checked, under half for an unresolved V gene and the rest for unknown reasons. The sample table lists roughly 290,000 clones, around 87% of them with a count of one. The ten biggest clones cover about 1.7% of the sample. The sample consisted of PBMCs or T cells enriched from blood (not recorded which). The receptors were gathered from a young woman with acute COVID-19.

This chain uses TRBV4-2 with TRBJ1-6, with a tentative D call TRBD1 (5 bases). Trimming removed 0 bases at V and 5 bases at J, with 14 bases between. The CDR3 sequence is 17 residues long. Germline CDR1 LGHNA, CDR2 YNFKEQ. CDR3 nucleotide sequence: TGTGCCAGCAGCCAAGAGGTGGTACAGGTTAATAATTCACCCCTCCACTTT. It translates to CASSQEVVQVNNSPLHF.

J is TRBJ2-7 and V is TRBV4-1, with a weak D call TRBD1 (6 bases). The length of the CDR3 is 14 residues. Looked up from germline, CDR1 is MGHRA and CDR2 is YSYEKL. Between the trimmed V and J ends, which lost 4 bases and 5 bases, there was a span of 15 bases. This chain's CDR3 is CASSRLGGRDEQYF. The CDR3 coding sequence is TGCGCCAGCAGCCGACTTGGGGGCCGGGACGAGCAGTACTTC.

As DNA, the CDR3 is TGTGCCAGCTCACCACCGGGACTAGCGGCATACAATGAGCAGTTCTTC. Amino acids: CASSPPGLAAYNEQFF. This chain connects TRBV18 to TRBJ2-1; 11 bases fit TRBD2. Germline V lookup: CDR1 KGHSH, CDR2 LQKENI. Trimming at V came to 0 bases and at J to 4 bases, leaving 2 bases not matched to a gene. The length of the CDR3 is 16 residues.

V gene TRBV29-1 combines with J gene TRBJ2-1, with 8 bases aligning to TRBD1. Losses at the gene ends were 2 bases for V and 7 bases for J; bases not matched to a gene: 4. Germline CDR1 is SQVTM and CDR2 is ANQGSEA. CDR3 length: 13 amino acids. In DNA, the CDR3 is TGCAGCGTTGAATGGACAGGGCCAAATGAGCAGTTCTTC. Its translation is CSVEWTGPNEQFF.

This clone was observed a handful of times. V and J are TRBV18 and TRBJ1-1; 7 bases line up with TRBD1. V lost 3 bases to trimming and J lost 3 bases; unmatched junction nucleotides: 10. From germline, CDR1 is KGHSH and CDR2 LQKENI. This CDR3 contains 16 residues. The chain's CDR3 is CASSPAPGGLDTEAFF. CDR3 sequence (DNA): TGTGCCAGCTCACCCGCCCCAGGGGGGCTGGACACTGAAGCTTTCTTT.

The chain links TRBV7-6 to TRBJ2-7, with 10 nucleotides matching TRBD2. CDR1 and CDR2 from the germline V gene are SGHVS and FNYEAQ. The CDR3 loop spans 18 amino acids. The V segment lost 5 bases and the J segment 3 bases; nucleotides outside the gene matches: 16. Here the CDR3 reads CASSVRPPASGSFYEQYF. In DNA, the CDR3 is TGTGCCAGCAGCGTACGCCCCCCCGCTAGCGGGAGTTTCTACGAGCAGTACTTC. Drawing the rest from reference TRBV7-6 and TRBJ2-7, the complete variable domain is GAGVSQSPRYKVTKRGQDVALRCDPISGHVSLYWYRQALGQGPEFLTYFNYEAQQDKSGLPNDRFSAERPEGSISTLTIQRTEQRDSAMYRCASSVRPPASGSFYEQYFGPGTRLTVT.

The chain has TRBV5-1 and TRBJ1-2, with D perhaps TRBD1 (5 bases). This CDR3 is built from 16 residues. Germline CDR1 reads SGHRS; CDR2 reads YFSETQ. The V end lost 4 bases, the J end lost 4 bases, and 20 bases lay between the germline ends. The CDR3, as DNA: TGCGCCAGCAGCCTGACGGAGGGGAGACTTGGCTATGGCTACACCTTC. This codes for CASSLTEGRLGYGYTF.

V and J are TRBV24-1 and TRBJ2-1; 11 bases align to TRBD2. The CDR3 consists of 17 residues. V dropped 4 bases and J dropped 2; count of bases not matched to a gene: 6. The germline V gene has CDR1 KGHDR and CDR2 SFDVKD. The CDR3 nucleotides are TGTGCCACCAGTGACCACTCACTAGCGGGAGCCTACAATGAGCAGTTCTTC. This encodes CATSDHSLAGAYNEQFF.

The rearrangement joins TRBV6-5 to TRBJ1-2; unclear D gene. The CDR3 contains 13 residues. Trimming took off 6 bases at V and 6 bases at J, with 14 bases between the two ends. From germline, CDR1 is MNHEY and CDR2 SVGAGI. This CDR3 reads CASSQTMENGYTF. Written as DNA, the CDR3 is TGTGCCAGCAGCCAGACTATGGAGAATGGCTACACCTTC.

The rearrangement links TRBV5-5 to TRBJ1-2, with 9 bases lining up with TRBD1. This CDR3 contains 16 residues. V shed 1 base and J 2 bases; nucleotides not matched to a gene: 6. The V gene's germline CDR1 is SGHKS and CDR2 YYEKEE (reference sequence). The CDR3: CASSLSGTGSNYGYTF. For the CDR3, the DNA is TGTGCCAGCAGCTTGTCCGGGACAGGGTCAAACTATGGCTACACCTTC.